This T cell receptor (beta chain) is from a study of T-cell reconstitution after alpha-beta-depleted transplantation in children. V lost 3 bases to trimming and J lost 2 bases, with 9 bases between them. CDR3 length: 14 amino acids. The V gene's germline CDR1 is SGHTA and CDR2 FQGNSA. During its preparation, the TCRbeta library received unique molecular identifiers. TCRdb re-derived calls from the PCR reads in MiXCR, one entry per CDR3 protein. Of 450,000 to 550,000 distinct CDR3 sequences in the sample, 10% to 12% were seen once. This clonotype has only a few counts. This receptor was taken from a female patient under 10 years old who had a stem cell transplant for aplastic anemia, so the T cells may come from the graft donor. The sample here was PBMCs, mostly from graft donor cells, taken 180 days after TCRalphabeta/CD19-depleted stem cell transplant. The chain combines TRBV7-2 with TRBJ2-3; D is perhaps TRBD1 (5 bases). In DNA, the CDR3 is TGTGCCAGCAGCTTGCAGGGAAACACAGATACGCAGTATTTT. It translates to CASSLQGNTDTQYF.